The present T cell receptor (beta chain) was sequenced within a study of response to subunit inactivated influenza vaccine. Study-level points and caveats: T cells newly recruited by each seasonal influenza vaccination are few, the authors suggested.

About this clonotype: Its specificity is not known.

TCRdb recomputed calls from the RT-PCR reads with MiXCR, one row per CDR3 protein. This repertoire shows roughly 650,000 distinct CDR3 sequences, about 15% found once; its top ten account for around a tenth. The CDR3 runs to 15 residues. Losses at the gene ends were 1 base for V and 9 bases for J; bases not matched to a gene: 8. Germline CDR1 and CDR2: LGHDT and YNNKEL (reference sequence). The V gene is TRBV3-1, the J gene TRBJ2-1, with 8 bases matching TRBD2. This TCR was sampled from a man aged 50 to 60 who received an inactivated influenza vaccine. The source was PBMCs from blood, collected about 12 days after vaccination. The CDR3 DNA is TGTGCCAGCAGCCAAGGACCCTACGCGGGGGGTGAGCAGTTCTTC. It yields the protein CASSQGPYAGGEQFF.